This T cell receptor (beta chain) was recovered during a study of radiotherapy plus CTLA-4 blockade in lung cancer. Across the whole study: Objective response was observed in about 19% of patients, and disease control in less than 35%.

Data came from immunoSEQ multiplex PCR; TCRdb stores just in-frame clones and leaves some out. The sample contains 49,000 or so clones, roughly four fifths of which appear only once. Worth noting for this clone: Its antigen is currently unknown.

CDR1 LNHDA and CDR2 SQIVND come from the germline V gene (reference sequence). The CDR3 has 15 amino acids. Trimming removed 5 bases from V and 5 bases from J; junction bases left unmatched: 9. Study conclusions and caveats: Radiotherapy plus ipilimumab was followed by expansion in blood of tumor-derived TCR clones.

This clonotype was obtained from a human donor with non-small cell lung cancer who had stable disease on radiotherapy plus ipilimumab. The sample consisted of peripheral blood, taken from a patient treated with radiotherapy plus ipilimumab. The chain couples TRBV19 to TRBJ1-1; 9 bases are a match to TRBD1. Here the CDR3 DNA reads TGTGCCAGTAGTCCATCACAGGGGGCTATGACTGAAGCTTTCTTT. Its translation: CASSPSQGAMTEAFF.